The rows below give T cell receptor beta chains drawn from one sample of a study of OX40 agonist ivuxolimab in advanced cancers. Profiled with immunoSEQ multiplex PCR; TCRdb holds only in-frame clones, not every one. The table has tens of thousands of clones, under 95% seen once; the top ten hold 0.45% to 0.55%. The source material was CD4+ or CD8+ T cells sorted from blood, sampled in a trial of the OX40 agonist ivuxolimab. The receptor set was obtained from an adult with an advanced solid tumor such as melanoma, head and neck, liver or kidney cancer. The CDR3 runs from the conserved cysteine through the conserved F or W. D genes are given only for firm matches. Some rows mark clone size as missing; the rest say once, few, many or name a class of expanded clone.

v_call: TRBV5-1; d_call: TRBD1; clone_size: -; j_call: TRBJ2-1; cdr3_nt: TGCGCCAGCAGCTTGGGCACAGGGGCCTACAATGAGCAGTTCTTC; cdr3_aa: CASSLGTGAYNEQFF
v_call: TRBV19; d_call: TRBD2; clone_size: -; j_call: TRBJ2-7; cdr3_nt: TGTGCCAGTAGTTTACTAGCGGGAGGGCTAAACGAGCAGTACTTC; cdr3_aa: CASSLLAGGLNEQYF
v_call: TRBV6-4; d_call: TRBD2; clone_size: -; j_call: TRBJ2-3; cdr3_nt: TGTGCCAGCAGTGTTAGCGGGAGCACAGATACGCAGTATTTT; cdr3_aa: CASSVSGSTDTQYF
v_call: TRBV6-5; d_call: TRBD2; clone_size: -; j_call: TRBJ2-1; cdr3_nt: TGTGCCAGCAGTAAGACTAGCGGGGGTTACAATGAGCAGTTCTTC; cdr3_aa: CASSKTSGGYNEQFF
v_call: TRBV7-2; d_call: TRBD2; clone_size: -; j_call: TRBJ2-5; cdr3_nt: TGTGCCAGCAGCCTTCGGATGAGTAGCGGGGGACTCCACCAAGAGACCCAGTACTTC; cdr3_aa: CASSLRMSSGGLHQETQYF
v_call: TRBV2; d_call: TRBD1; clone_size: -; j_call: TRBJ2-1; cdr3_nt: TGTGCCAGCTTACTACAGGGGATATACCCCTACAATGAGCAGTTCTTC; cdr3_aa: CASLLQGIYPYNEQFF
v_call: TRBV30; d_call: -; clone_size: -; j_call: TRBJ1-3; cdr3_nt: TGTGCCTTTGCCCGACAGTCAGTGGCTGGAAACACCATATATTTT; cdr3_aa: CAFARQSVAGNTIYF
v_call: TRBV9; d_call: -; clone_size: -; j_call: TRBJ1-3; cdr3_nt: TGTGCCAGCAGCGACCCCAGGGGAGGGGACACCATATATTTT; cdr3_aa: CASSDPRGGDTIYF
v_call: TRBV18; d_call: -; clone_size: -; j_call: TRBJ1-2; cdr3_nt: TGTGCCAGCCTCGGGGTATCCGGGACTCAAGGCTACACCTTC; cdr3_aa: CASLGVSGTQGYTF
v_call: TRBV7-9; d_call: -; clone_size: -; j_call: TRBJ1-1; cdr3_nt: TGTGCCAGCAGCCCACAGTCCATGAACACTGAAGCTTTCTTT; cdr3_aa: CASSPQSMNTEAFF
v_call: TRBV18; d_call: -; clone_size: -; j_call: TRBJ2-5; cdr3_nt: TGTGCCAGCTCACGTTTTCAGGGGGGCCAAGAGACCCAGTACTTC; cdr3_aa: CASSRFQGGQETQYF
v_call: TRBV10-3; d_call: TRBD2; clone_size: -; j_call: TRBJ2-1; cdr3_nt: TGTGCCACCCTCGGGACTAGCGCACACAATGAGCAGTTCTTC; cdr3_aa: CATLGTSAHNEQFF
v_call: TRBV15; d_call: -; clone_size: -; j_call: TRBJ2-2; cdr3_nt: TGTGCCACCAGCAGAGCTCGGGCGAACACCGGGGAGCTGTTTTTT; cdr3_aa: CATSRARANTGELFF
v_call: TRBV5-1; d_call: TRBD1; clone_size: -; j_call: TRBJ2-5; cdr3_nt: TGCGCCAGCAGCTGGGGGACAGGCCAAGAGACCCAGTACTTC; cdr3_aa: CASSWGTGQETQYF
v_call: TRBV19; d_call: TRBD1; clone_size: -; j_call: TRBJ1-5; cdr3_nt: TGTGCCAGTAGTATTTCAGGGGGAAATCAGCCCCAGCATTTT; cdr3_aa: CASSISGGNQPQHF
v_call: TRBV29-1; d_call: -; clone_size: -; j_call: TRBJ2-1; cdr3_nt: TGCAGCGTGGAAAGGGGGGCCTCCTACAATGAGCAGTTCTTC; cdr3_aa: CSVERGASYNEQFF
v_call: TRBV6-1; d_call: -; clone_size: -; j_call: TRBJ1-1; cdr3_nt: TGTGCCAGCAGTTCTGGGGCGGAAACGGACACTGAAGCTTTCTTT; cdr3_aa: CASSSGAETDTEAFF
v_call: TRBV7-2; d_call: -; clone_size: -; j_call: TRBJ1-5; cdr3_nt: TGTGCCAGCAGCTTAGATCCGAATCAGCCCCAGCATTTT; cdr3_aa: CASSLDPNQPQHF
v_call: TRBV5-4; d_call: -; clone_size: -; j_call: TRBJ2-2; cdr3_nt: TGTGCCAGCAGCTTCACAGGGAGGGCGGGCAGGAAGGTAGTCGGGGAGCTGTTTTTT; cdr3_aa: CASSFTGRAGRKVVGELFF
v_call: TRBV14; d_call: -; clone_size: -; j_call: TRBJ2-4; cdr3_nt: TGTGCCAGCAGCCAAGGCATTGGACAGTTCACCAAAAACATTCAGTACTTC; cdr3_aa: CASSQGIGQFTKNIQYF
v_call: TRBV29-1; d_call: -; clone_size: -; j_call: TRBJ1-2; cdr3_nt: TGCAGCGTTGAATCCCCGCTCGGGACCGCCTATGGCTACACCTTC; cdr3_aa: CSVESPLGTAYGYTF
v_call: TRBV4-1; d_call: -; clone_size: -; j_call: TRBJ1-2; cdr3_nt: TGCGCCAGCAGCCTCCCCGGGACAAACTATGGCTACACCTTC; cdr3_aa: CASSLPGTNYGYTF
v_call: TRBV2; d_call: -; clone_size: -; j_call: TRBJ1-4; cdr3_nt: TGTGCCAGCAAATGGAGTGGTAATGAAAAACTGTTTTTT; cdr3_aa: CASKWSGNEKLFF
v_call: TRBV11-2; d_call: TRBD1; clone_size: -; j_call: TRBJ2-2; cdr3_nt: TGTGCCAGCAGCGCCCCGACAGGGGGCACCGGGGAGCTGTTTTTT; cdr3_aa: CASSAPTGGTGELFF
v_call: TRBV7-2; d_call: -; clone_size: -; j_call: TRBJ2-3; cdr3_nt: TGTGCCAGCAGCCAATACGGAGATACGCAGTATTTT; cdr3_aa: CASSQYGDTQYF
v_call: TRBV2; d_call: TRBD2; clone_size: -; j_call: TRBJ2-1; cdr3_nt: TGTGCCAGCAGACTAGCGGGGGGGCTCAATGAGCAGTTCTTC; cdr3_aa: CASRLAGGLNEQFF
v_call: TRBV7-2; d_call: TRBD2; clone_size: -; j_call: TRBJ2-2; cdr3_nt: TGTGCCAGCAGCTTAAGACGGGAGGGCCAAGGGGAGCTGTTTTTT; cdr3_aa: CASSLRREGQGELFF
v_call: TRBV14; d_call: -; clone_size: -; j_call: TRBJ2-1; cdr3_nt: TGTGCCAGCAGCCAAAAAGGGTGGGATGTCTCCTACAATGAGCAGTTCTTC; cdr3_aa: CASSQKGWDVSYNEQFF
v_call: TRBV19; d_call: -; clone_size: once; j_call: TRBJ1-5; cdr3_nt: TGTGCCAGTAGTATGGGAGGGGATCAGCCCCAGCATTTT; cdr3_aa: CASSMGGDQPQHF
v_call: TRBV2; d_call: TRBD1; clone_size: -; j_call: TRBJ2-3; cdr3_nt: TGTGCCAGCAGTAACCAGGGACAGGACACAGATACGCAGTATTTT; cdr3_aa: CASSNQGQDTDTQYF
v_call: TRBV10-2; d_call: -; clone_size: -; j_call: TRBJ1-1; cdr3_nt: TGCGCCAGCAGTGAGTTTCGGGGGGACACTGAAGCTTTCTTT; cdr3_aa: CASSEFRGDTEAFF
v_call: TRBV7-8; d_call: TRBD2; clone_size: -; j_call: TRBJ2-7; cdr3_nt: TGTGCCAGCAGCTTAGCGGTTGTGAGCGGGGGGGCGATTAGCTACGAGCAGTACTTC; cdr3_aa: CASSLAVVSGGAISYEQYF
v_call: TRBV6-6; d_call: -; clone_size: -; j_call: TRBJ1-1; cdr3_nt: TGTGCCAGCAGTGCACCGAACACTGAAGCTTTCTTT; cdr3_aa: CASSAPNTEAFF
v_call: TRBV19; d_call: -; clone_size: -; j_call: TRBJ1-3; cdr3_nt: TGTGCCAGTAGTTATTCCCTAAGGGGCGTCGGAAACACCATATATTTT; cdr3_aa: CASSYSLRGVGNTIYF
v_call: TRBV6-5; d_call: TRBD1; clone_size: -; j_call: TRBJ1-2; cdr3_nt: TGTGCCAGCAGGCCGGGACAGCAGAACTATGGCTACACCTTC; cdr3_aa: CASRPGQQNYGYTF
v_call: TRBV30; d_call: -; clone_size: -; j_call: TRBJ1-1; cdr3_nt: TGTGCCTGGAGTGTGAACCAGAACACTGAAGCTTTCTTT; cdr3_aa: CAWSVNQNTEAFF
v_call: TRBV5-1; d_call: -; clone_size: -; j_call: TRBJ1-2; cdr3_nt: TGCGCCAGCAGCCCAGGACGGCTTCGCTATGGCTACACCTTC; cdr3_aa: CASSPGRLRYGYTF
v_call: TRBV6-1; d_call: -; clone_size: -; j_call: TRBJ2-4; cdr3_nt: TGTGCCAGCAGTGAAGCTCTGAGCGGCAAAAACATTCAGTACTTC; cdr3_aa: CASSEALSGKNIQYF
v_call: TRBV11-2; d_call: -; clone_size: -; j_call: TRBJ2-3; cdr3_nt: TGTGCCAGCAGCCCCCCCACAGATACGCAGTATTTT; cdr3_aa: CASSPPTDTQYF
v_call: TRBV18; d_call: -; clone_size: -; j_call: TRBJ2-2; cdr3_nt: TGTGCCAGCTCACTTTTGGACAGCACCGGAATCAGCGGGGAGCTGTTTTTT; cdr3_aa: CASSLLDSTGISGELFF
v_call: TRBV23-1; d_call: TRBD1; clone_size: -; j_call: TRBJ2-3; cdr3_nt: TGCGCCAGCAGTCACTCCGTGGTGGGACAGGGCCCAGATACGCAGTATTTT; cdr3_aa: CASSHSVVGQGPDTQYF
v_call: TRBV19; d_call: -; clone_size: -; j_call: TRBJ1-5; cdr3_nt: TGTGCCAGTAATCGAGAGAGCAATCAGCCCCAGCATTTT; cdr3_aa: CASNRESNQPQHF
v_call: TRBV5-6; d_call: -; clone_size: -; j_call: TRBJ1-5; cdr3_nt: TGTGCCAGCAGCTTCGGGGGCCTATATAGCAATCAGCCCCAGCATTTT; cdr3_aa: CASSFGGLYSNQPQHF
v_call: TRBV29-1; d_call: -; clone_size: -; j_call: TRBJ2-1; cdr3_nt: TGCAGCGTTCAAGAGGTCTCGGATGAGCAGTTCTTC; cdr3_aa: CSVQEVSDEQFF
v_call: TRBV19; d_call: TRBD1; clone_size: -; j_call: TRBJ1-5; cdr3_nt: TGTGCCAGTAGAATGGTAGACAGGGGAACTCAGCCCCAGCATTTT; cdr3_aa: CASRMVDRGTQPQHF
v_call: TRBV4-1; d_call: -; clone_size: -; j_call: TRBJ2-7; cdr3_nt: TGCGCCAGCAGCGGGCGTTACGAGCAGTACTTC; cdr3_aa: CASSGRYEQYF